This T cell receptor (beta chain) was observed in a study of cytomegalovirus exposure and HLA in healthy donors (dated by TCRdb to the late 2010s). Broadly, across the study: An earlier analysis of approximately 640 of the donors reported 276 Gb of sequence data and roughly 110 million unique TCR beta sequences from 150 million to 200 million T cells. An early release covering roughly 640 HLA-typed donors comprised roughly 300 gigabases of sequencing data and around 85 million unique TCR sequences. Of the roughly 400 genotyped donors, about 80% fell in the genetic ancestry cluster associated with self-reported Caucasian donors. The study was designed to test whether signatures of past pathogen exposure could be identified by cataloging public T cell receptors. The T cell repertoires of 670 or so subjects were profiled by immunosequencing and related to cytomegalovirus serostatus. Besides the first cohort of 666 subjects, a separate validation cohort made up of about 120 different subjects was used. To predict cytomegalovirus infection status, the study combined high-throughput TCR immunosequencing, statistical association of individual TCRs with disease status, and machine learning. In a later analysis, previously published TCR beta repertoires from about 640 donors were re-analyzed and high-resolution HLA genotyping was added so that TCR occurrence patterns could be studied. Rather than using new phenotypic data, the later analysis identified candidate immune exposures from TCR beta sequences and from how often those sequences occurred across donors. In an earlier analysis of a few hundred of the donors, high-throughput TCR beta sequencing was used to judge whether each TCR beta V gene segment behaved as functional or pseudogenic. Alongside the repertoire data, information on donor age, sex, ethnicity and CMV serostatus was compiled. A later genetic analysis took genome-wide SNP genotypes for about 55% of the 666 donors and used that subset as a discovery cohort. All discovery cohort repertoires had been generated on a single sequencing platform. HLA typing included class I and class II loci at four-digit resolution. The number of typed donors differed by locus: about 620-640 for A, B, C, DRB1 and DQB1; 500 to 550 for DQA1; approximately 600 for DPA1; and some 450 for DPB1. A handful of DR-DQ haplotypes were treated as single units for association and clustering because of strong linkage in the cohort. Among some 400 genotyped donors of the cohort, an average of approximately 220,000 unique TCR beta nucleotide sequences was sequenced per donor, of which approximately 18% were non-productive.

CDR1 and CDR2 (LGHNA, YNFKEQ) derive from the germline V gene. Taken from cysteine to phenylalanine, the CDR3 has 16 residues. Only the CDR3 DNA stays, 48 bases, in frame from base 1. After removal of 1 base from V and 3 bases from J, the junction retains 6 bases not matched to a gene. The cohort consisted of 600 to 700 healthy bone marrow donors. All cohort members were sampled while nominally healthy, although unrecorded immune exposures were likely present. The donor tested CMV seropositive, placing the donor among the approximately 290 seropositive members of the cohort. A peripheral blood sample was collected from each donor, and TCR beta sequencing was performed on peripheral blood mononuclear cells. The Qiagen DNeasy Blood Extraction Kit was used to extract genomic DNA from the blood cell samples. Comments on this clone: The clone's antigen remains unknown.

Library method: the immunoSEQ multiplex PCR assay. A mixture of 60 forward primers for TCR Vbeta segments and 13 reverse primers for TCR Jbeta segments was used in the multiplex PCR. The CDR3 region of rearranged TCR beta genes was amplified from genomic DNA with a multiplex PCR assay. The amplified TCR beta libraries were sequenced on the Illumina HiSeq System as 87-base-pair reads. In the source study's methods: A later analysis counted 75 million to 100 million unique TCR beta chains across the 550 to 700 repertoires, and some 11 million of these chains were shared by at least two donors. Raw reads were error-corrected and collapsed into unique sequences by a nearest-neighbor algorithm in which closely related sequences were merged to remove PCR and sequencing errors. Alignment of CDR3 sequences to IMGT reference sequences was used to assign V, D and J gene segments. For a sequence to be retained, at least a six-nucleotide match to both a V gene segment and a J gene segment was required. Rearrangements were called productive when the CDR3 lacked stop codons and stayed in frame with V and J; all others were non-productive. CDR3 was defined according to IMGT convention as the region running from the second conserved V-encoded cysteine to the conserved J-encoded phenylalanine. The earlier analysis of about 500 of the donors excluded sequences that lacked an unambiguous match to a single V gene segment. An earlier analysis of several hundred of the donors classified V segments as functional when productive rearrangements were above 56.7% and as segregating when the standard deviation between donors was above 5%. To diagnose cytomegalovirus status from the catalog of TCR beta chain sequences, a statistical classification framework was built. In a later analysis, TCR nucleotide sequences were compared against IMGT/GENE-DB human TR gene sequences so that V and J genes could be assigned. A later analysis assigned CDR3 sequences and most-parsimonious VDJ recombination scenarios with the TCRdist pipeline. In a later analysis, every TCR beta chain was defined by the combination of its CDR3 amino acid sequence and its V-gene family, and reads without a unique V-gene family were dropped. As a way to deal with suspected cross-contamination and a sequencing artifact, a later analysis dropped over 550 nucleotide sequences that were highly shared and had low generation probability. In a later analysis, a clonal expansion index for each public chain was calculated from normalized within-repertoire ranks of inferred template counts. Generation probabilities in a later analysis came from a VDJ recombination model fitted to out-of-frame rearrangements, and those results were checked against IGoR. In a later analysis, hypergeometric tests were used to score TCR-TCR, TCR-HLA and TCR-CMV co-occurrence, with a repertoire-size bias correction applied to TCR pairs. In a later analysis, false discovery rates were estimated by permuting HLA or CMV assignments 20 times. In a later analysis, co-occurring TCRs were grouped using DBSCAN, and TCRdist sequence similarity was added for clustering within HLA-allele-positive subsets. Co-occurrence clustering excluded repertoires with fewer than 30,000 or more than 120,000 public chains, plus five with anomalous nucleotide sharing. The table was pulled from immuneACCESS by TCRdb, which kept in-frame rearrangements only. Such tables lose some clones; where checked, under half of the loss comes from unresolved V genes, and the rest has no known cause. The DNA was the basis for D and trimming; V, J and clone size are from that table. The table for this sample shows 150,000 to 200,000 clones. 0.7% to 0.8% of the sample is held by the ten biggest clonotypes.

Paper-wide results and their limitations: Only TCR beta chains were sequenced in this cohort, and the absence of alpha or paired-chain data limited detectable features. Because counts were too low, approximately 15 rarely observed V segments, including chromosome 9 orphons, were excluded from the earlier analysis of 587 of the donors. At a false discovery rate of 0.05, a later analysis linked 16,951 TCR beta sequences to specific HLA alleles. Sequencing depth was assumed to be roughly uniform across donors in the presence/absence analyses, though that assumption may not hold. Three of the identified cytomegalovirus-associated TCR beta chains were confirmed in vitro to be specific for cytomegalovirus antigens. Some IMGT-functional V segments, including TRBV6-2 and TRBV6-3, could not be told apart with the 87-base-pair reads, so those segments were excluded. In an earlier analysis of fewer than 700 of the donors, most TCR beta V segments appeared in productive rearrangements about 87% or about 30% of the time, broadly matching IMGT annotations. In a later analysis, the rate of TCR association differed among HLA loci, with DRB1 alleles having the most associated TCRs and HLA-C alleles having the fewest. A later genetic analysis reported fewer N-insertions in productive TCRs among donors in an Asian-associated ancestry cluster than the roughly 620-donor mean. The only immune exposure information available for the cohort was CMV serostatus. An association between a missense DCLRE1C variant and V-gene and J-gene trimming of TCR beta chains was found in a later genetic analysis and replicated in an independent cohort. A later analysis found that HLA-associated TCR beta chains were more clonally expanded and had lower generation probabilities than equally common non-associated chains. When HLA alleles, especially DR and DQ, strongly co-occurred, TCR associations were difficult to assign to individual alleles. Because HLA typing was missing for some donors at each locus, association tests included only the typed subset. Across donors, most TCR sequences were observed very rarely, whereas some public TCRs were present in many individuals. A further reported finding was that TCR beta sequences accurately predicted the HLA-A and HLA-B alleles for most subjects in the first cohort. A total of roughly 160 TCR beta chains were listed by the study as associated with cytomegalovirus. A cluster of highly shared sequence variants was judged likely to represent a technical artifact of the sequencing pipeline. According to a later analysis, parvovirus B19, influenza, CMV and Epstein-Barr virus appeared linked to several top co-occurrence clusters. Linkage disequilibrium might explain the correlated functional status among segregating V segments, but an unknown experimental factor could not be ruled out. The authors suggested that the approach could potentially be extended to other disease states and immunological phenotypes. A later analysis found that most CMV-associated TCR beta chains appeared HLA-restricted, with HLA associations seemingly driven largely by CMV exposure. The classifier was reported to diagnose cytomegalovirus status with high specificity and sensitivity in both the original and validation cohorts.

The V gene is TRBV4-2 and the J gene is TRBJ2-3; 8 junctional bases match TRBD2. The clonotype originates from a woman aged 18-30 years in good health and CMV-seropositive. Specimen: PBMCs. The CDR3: CASSQGTSSVTDTQYF. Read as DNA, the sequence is TGTGCCAGCAGCCAAGGGACTAGCTCGGTTACAGATACGCAGTATTTT.